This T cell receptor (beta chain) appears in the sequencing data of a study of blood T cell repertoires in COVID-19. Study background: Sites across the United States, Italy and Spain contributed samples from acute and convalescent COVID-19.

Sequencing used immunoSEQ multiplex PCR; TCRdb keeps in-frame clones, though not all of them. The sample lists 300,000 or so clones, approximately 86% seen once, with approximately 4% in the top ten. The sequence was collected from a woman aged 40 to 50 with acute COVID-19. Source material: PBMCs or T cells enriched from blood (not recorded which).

DNA of the CDR3: TGCGCCAGCAGCCAAGGGAGTGGCGGGGGGCCCTACAATGAGCAGTTCTTC. Translated, it gives CASSQGSGGGPYNEQFF. The rearrangement links TRBV4-3 to TRBJ2-1; 8 bases are a match to TRBD2. The length of the CDR3 is 17 residues. Germline loops: CDR1 LGHNA, CDR2 YSLEER. V was clipped by 1 base and J by 2 bases; unmatched bases: 7.